Below, 25 T cell receptor beta chains from the same sample are listed, as sequenced in a study of tumor-infiltrating lymphocytes in primary liver carcinoma. TCR beta cDNA was prepared out of 450 to 500 ng total RNA by means of a constant-region primer. Slightly modified ARM-PCR, run as three nested multiplex PCR rounds, produced the TCR beta libraries. Forward primers for TRBV1-TRBV30 and a C-beta reverse primer served the first two PCR rounds, at about 9 cycles each. TCRdb processed the multiplex PCR reads anew with MiXCR; each CDR3 protein has one entry. The top ten clones hold approximately 19% of a sample with tens of thousands of distinct CDR3 sequences, approximately 72% of them seen once. Joint extraction of RNA and DNA used about 17-31 mg of bulk tissue that was unsorted. Input material: liver tumor tissue from sampling region 1. Subset described: tumor region T1, superior pole. These receptors all stem from a man between 40 and 49 years old with primary liver carcinoma and hepatitis B virus infection.

As to this clonotype: Compared with germline, one end of the junction differs, possibly owing to a read error. This chain uses TRBV29-1 with TRBJ2-3, with D possibly matching TRBD1 (6 bases). The CDR3 loop spans 15 amino acids. Per the germline V gene, CDR1 is SQVTM and CDR2 is ANQGSEA. The CDR3 nucleotides are TGCAGTGTTGAAAGACAGGATAATCGCACAGATACGCAGTATTTT. Amino acids: CSVERQDNRTDTQYF.

A note on this clonotype: One end of the junction varies from germline; a read error may be responsible. J is TRBJ2-3 and V is TRBV5-4, with 7 bases that match TRBD2. CDR3 length equals 16 residues. Germline V gives CDR1 SGHNT, CDR2 YYREEE (reference sequence). The chain's CDR3 is CVSSPWSLRGTDTQYF. The CDR3, as DNA: TGTGTCAGCAGCCCTTGGTCGTTGCGGGGGACAGATACGCAGTATTTT.

This clonotype was observed at least ten times. The rearrangement joins TRBV12-5 to TRBJ1-1; 8 bases match TRBD1. This CDR3 comprises 12 residues. Per the germline V gene, CDR1 is LGHNT and CDR2 is FRNRAP. V shed 3 bases, J shed 11 bases, and the junction held 5 bases outside the gene matches. CDR3 amino acids: CASGFGQGEAFF. CDR3 DNA: TGTGCTAGTGGTTTCGGACAGGGTGAGGCTTTCTTT.

This clonotype was detected a few times. The chain uses TRBV2 and TRBJ2-7, with D maybe TRBD2 (6 bases). The germline CDR1 and CDR2 sequences are SNHLY and FYNNEI. The V end was cut by 8 bases, the J end by 0 bases, with 14 bases between. CDR3 length: 14 amino acids. The CDR3 reads CASYRDLSSYEQYF. Written as DNA, the CDR3 is TGTGCCAGCTACCGGGACTTGAGCTCCTACGAGCAGTACTTC.

Worth noting for this clonotype: A single base separates this from a much larger clone, so it may be a read error. The chain carries TRBV6-1 and TRBJ2-5; 11 bases map to TRBD2. This CDR3 contains 16 residues. Germline CDR1 reads MNHNS; CDR2 reads SASEGT. The CDR3: CASSDLAGGTQGTQYF. DNA of the CDR3: TGTGCCAGCAGTGACTTAGCGGGAGGGACCCAAGGGACCCAGTACTTC.

As for this clonotype: Being one base from a much bigger clone, this may be a read error. The chain employs TRBV30 and TRBJ2-3; D is uncertain. The V gene's germline CDR1 is GTSNPN and CDR2 SVGIG (reference sequence). This CDR3 contains 13 residues. Trimming stripped 0 bases from V and 2 bases from J, with 6 bases between. This CDR3 is CAWSVFATDTQYF. CDR3 nucleotides: TGTGCCTGGAGTGTTTTTGCCACAGATACGCAGTATTTT. Complete variable domain (other parts from reference TRBV30 and TRBJ2-3): SQTIHQWPATLVQPVGSPLSLECTVEGTSNPNLYWYRQAAGRGLQLLFYSVGIGQISSEVPQNLSASRPQDRQFILSSKKLLLSDSGFYLCAWSVFATDTQYFGPGTRLTVL.

This clonotype was counted between two and nine times. The chain is built from TRBV6-1 and TRBJ2-3; D not certain. From germline, CDR1 is MNHNS and CDR2 SASEGT. Between the trimmed V and J ends, which lost 2 bases and 5 bases, there was a span of 17 bases. This CDR3 region has 16 residues. CDR3 sequence: CASSENPNPEVDTQYF. DNA for the CDR3: TGTGCCAGCAGTGAAAACCCCAATCCAGAGGTAGATACGCAGTATTTT.

Comments on this clonotype: With a much larger clone just one base away, this may be a read error. The CDR3 DNA reads TGTGCCCGGAGTTTACAGGGCTCGAACACTGAAGCTTTCTTT. It is translated as CARSLQGSNTEAFF. The V call is TRBV30, the J call TRBJ1-1, with D maybe TRBD1 (6 bases). The CDR3 extends over 14 amino acids. The germline CDR1 and CDR2 sequences are GTSNPN and SVGIG (reference sequence).

Concerning this clonotype itself: The junction departs from germline at one end; a sequencing error may be responsible. The V gene is TRBV4-2, the J gene TRBJ2-2; D gene uncertain. The CDR3 is 16 residues long. Germline-derived CDR1 and CDR2 are LGHNA and YNFKEQ. The CDR3 sequence is CARSQAPNTGTGELFF. In nucleotides, the CDR3 is TGTGCCAGGAGCCAAGCGCCGAACACTGGCACCGGGGAGCTGTTTTTT.

Remarks on this clonotype: Since the CDR3 does not end with the conserved phenylalanine or tryptophan, this likely comes from a read error. The V call is TRBV6-1, the J call TRBJ1-5; unclear D gene. Germline V gives CDR1 MNHNS, CDR2 SASEGT. The CDR3 extends over 13 amino acids. The CDR3 protein is CASSQQRGQPQHL. CDR3 bases: TGTGCCAGCAGCCAACAGAGAGGGCAGCCTCAGCATCTT.

The V and J genes are TRBV29-1 and TRBJ1-1; possibly TRBD1 for D (5 bases). Germline CDR1 SQVTM, CDR2 ANQGSEA. The CDR3 is made up of 13 amino acids. The CDR3 loop is CGGAAGTNPEAFF. CDR3 DNA: TGCGGCGGGGCGGCAGGGACCAACCCTGAAGCTTTCTTT. Full variable domain (outside the CDR3, taken from reference TRBV29-1 and TRBJ1-1): SAVISQKPSRDICQRGTSLTIQCQVDSQVTMMFWYRQQPGQSLTLIATANQGSEATYESGFVIDKFPISRPNLTFSTLTVSNMSPEDSSIYLCGGAAGTNPEAFFGQGTRLTVV.

Concerning this clonotype: One junction end disagrees with the germline gene, perhaps due to a read error. The J gene is TRBJ1-1, the V gene TRBV11-2; D is possibly TRBD1 (6 bases). Germline CDR1 is SGHAT and CDR2 is FQNNGV. CDR3 size: 13 residues. This CDR3 is CVSNRNRDTEASF. The CDR3 coding sequence is TGTGTCAGCAATAGGAACAGGGACACTGAAGCTTCCTTT. The complete variable domain, with remaining parts taken from reference TRBV11-2 and TRBJ1-1, reads EAGVAQSPRYKIIEKRQSVAFWCNPISGHATLYWYQQILGQGPKLLIQFQNNGVVDDSQLPKDRFSAERLKGVDSTLKIQPAKLEDSAVYLCVSNRNRDTEASFGQGTRLTVV.

This clonotype was seen many times. The chain is built from TRBV28 and TRBJ2-2; 8 bases fit TRBD2. V was pared by 5 bases and J by 3 bases, with 11 bases of the junction left unmatched. The germline V gene encodes CDR1 MDHEN and CDR2 SYDVKM. This CDR3 spans 17 amino acids. The CDR3 protein is CASSLGRGAGYTGELFF. CDR3 coding DNA: TGTGCCAGCAGTCTCGGGAGGGGAGCGGGGTACACCGGGGAGCTGTTTTTT.

The rearrangement links TRBV4-1 to TRBJ2-7; D gene ambiguous. Germline V lookup: CDR1 MGHRA, CDR2 YSYEKL. This CDR3 region has 13 residues. CDR3 sequence reads: CPNSQDLYYEQYF. The CDR3, as DNA: TGCCCCAACAGCCAAGACCTTTATTACGAGCAGTACTTC.

Comments on this clonotype: One end of the junction fails to match germline, which may point to a read error. V usage is TRBV11-2 and J usage is TRBJ2-2, with D tentatively TRBD1 (6 bases). Looked up from germline, CDR1 is SGHAT and CDR2 is FQNNGV. The CDR3 spans 13 residues. This chain's CDR3 is CAMGQGNTGELFF. As DNA, the CDR3 is TGTGCCATGGGACAAGGGAACACCGGGGAGCTATTTTTT.

Comment on this clonotype: The junction departs from the called germline gene at one end, perhaps through a read error. This chain links TRBV6-5 with TRBJ1-2; D is unclear. Per germline, CDR1 MNHEY and CDR2 SVGAGI. The CDR3 extends over 13 amino acids. This CDR3 is CSSSPLIGSGYTF. The DNA of the CDR3 is TGTTCCAGCAGTCCACTCATCGGAAGTGGCTACACCTTC.

The gene calls are TRBV4-2 and TRBJ1-3; D remains ambiguous. Germline V lookup: CDR1 LGHNA, CDR2 YNFKEQ. Trimming removed 4 bases at V and 0 bases at J, with 13 bases between. The CDR3 contains 16 residues. CDR3 sequence: CASSLELSYSGNTIYF. In nucleotides, the CDR3 is TGTGCCAGCAGCCTAGAATTGTCATACTCTGGAAACACCATATATTTT.

Of note for this clonotype: One end of the junction is discordant with germline, which a read error may explain. The V call is TRBV11-2, the J call TRBJ2-2; the match to TRBD1 covers 8 bases. There are 17 residues in the CDR3. Germline CDR1 SGHAT, CDR2 FQNNGV. This chain's CDR3 is CASSFDRDRIGTVELSF. CDR3 nucleotide sequence: TGTGCCAGCAGCTTTGATCGGGACAGGATCGGCACCGTGGAGCTGTCTTTT.

As to this clonotype: Since no conserved phenylalanine or tryptophan closes the CDR3, a read error is the likely cause. The rearrangement uses TRBV5-4 and TRBJ2-1, with 16 bases aligning to TRBD2. CDR1 is SGHNT, CDR2 YYREEE, per germline (reference sequence). This CDR3 is built from 18 residues. CDR3 sequence reads: CASSAGLAGGTPYNVQFL. CDR3 nucleotides: TGTGCCAGCAGCGCGGGACTAGCGGGAGGGACCCCCTACAATGTGCAGTTCTTA.

Of note for this clonotype: Given the absence of the conserved phenylalanine or tryptophan at the CDR3 end, a read error is likely. This sequence joins TRBV5-6 and TRBJ2-1, with 9 bases matching TRBD2. With V trimmed by 0 bases and J by 8 bases, 9 bases remained unmatched. The CDR3 spans 16 residues. Per germline, CDR1 SGHDT and CDR2 YYEEEE. The CDR3: CASSLAGTSRRDEQFI. The CDR3 DNA is TGTGCCAGCAGCTTGGCCGGGACTAGCAGGAGGGATGAGCAGTTCATC.

The gene calls are TRBV11-2 and TRBJ2-7; perhaps TRBD1 as D (6 bases). V lost 1 base to trimming and J lost 10 bases, with 20 bases between them. The CDR3 is 15 amino acids. Germline V gene data show CDR1 as SGHAT and CDR2 as FQNNGV. CDR3 loop: CASSLVRGSSFEQYF. The CDR3 DNA sequence: TGTGCCAGCAGCTTAGTGAGGGGGAGCTCCTTCGAACAGTACTTC.

A remark on this clonotype: At one end, the junction sequence differs from germline, possibly due to a read error. The V call is TRBV5-6, the J call TRBJ2-7, with D perhaps TRBD1 (5 bases). The germline CDR1 and CDR2 sequences are SGHDT and YYEEEE. The length of the CDR3 is 13 residues. The CDR3 protein is CVSSSDIDNEQYF. The CDR3 coding sequence is TGTGTCAGCAGCTCGGACATTGACAACGAGCAGTACTTC. Complete variable domain (other parts from reference TRBV5-6 and TRBJ2-7): DAGVTQSPTHLIKTRGQQVTLRCSPKSGHDTVSWYQQALGQGPQFIFQYYEEEERQRGNFPDRFSGHQFPNYSSELNVNALLLGDSALYLCVSSSDIDNEQYFGPGTRLTVT.

This clonotype has at least ten counts. The chain uses TRBV28 and TRBJ2-1; D call uncertain. V was trimmed by 4 bases and J by 7 bases, leaving 20 bases between them. The CDR3 is 16 amino acids. The germline CDR1 and CDR2 sequences are MDHEN and SYDVKM. DNA for the CDR3: TGTGCCAGCAGTTCAACCCTAGTACCGAGGCCGAATGAGCAGTTCTTC. Protein sequence: CASSSTLVPRPNEQFF.

A word on this clonotype: At one boundary the junction diverges from the germline segment, which might be a read error. The chain combines TRBV11-3 with TRBJ2-3; D not resolved. Germline-derived CDR1 and CDR2 are SGHNT and YENEEA. The CDR3 runs 13 residues. The CDR3 sequence: CASNWGEAATLYF. The CDR3 DNA is TGTGCCAGCAACTGGGGTGAGGCAGCTACGCTGTATTTT. Variable domain in full (rest from reference TRBV11-3 and TRBJ2-3): EAGVVQSPRYKIIEKKQPVAFWCNPISGHNTLYWYLQNLGQGPELLIRYENEEAVDDSQLPKDRFSAERLKGVDSTLKIQPAELGDSAVYLCASNWGEAATLYFGPGTRLTVL.

Comments on this clonotype: A read error is possible here, since a much larger clone lies one base away. The chain joins TRBV10-3 to TRBJ2-7; 7 bases fit TRBD2. CDR3 length: 14 residues. From germline, CDR1 is ENHRY and CDR2 SYGVKD. The trim removed 6 bases at V and 4 bases at J, leaving 9 bases unmatched. CDR3 residues: CAISPTGTNYEQYV. The CDR3 DNA sequence: TGTGCCATCAGCCCAACCGGGACTAATTACGAGCAGTACGTC.